The 20 T cell receptor beta chains in this list originate from one sample, sequenced in a study of Ad26.COV2.S vaccination and SARS-CoV-2 variants. Sample treatment: over 15 received Ad26.COV2.S at low or high dose, single or two shots; 5 received placebo; per-sample allocation not given. Following the first vaccine or placebo injection, samples were taken on day 63. TCRdb's table, derived via immunoSEQ multiplex PCR, lists solely in-frame clones and lacks some. Found here are roughly 380,000 clones, around 84% of them singletons; the top ten hold about 3.3%. The sequencing here drew on peripheral blood, taken in a trial of Ad26.COV2.S vaccine versus placebo. The receptors come from a person aged 18-60 years who received the Ad26.COV2.S COVID-19 vaccine or a placebo.

The CDR3 DNA reads TGTGCCAGCAGCTGGGGGCAGGGACAATCGAATTCACCCCTCCACTTT. Translation: CASSWGQGQSNSPLHF. V gene TRBV2 combines with J gene TRBJ1-6; possible D gene TRBD1, 6 bases. V was trimmed by 6 bases and J by 7 bases, leaving 19 bases between them. The CDR3 sequence is 16 residues long. Germline CDR1 SNHLY, CDR2 FYNNEI.

This chain connects TRBV19 to TRBJ2-1; 14 bases map to TRBD2. CDR3 length equals 17 residues. Per germline, CDR1 LNHDA and CDR2 SQIVND (reference sequence). V gave up 3 bases and J gave up 1 base; unmatched junction bases: 2. CDR3 protein: CASSIGTSGSSYNEQFF. The CDR3 coding sequence is TGTGCCAGTAGTATTGGGACTAGCGGGAGTTCCTACAATGAGCAGTTCTTC.

The chain uses TRBV4-1 and TRBJ2-3, with D possibly matching TRBD2 (5 bases). Trimming pared 4 bases from V and 0 bases from J, leaving 8 bases between. The CDR3 spans 14 residues. Germline CDR1 and CDR2: MGHRA and YSYEKL. CDR3 nucleotides: TGCGCCAGCAGCCGACGGACTAGCACAGATACGCAGTATTTT. Encoded protein: CASSRRTSTDTQYF.

This chain uses TRBV19 with TRBJ2-7, with unresolved D. The CDR3 spans 14 residues. V was pared by 1 base and J by 5 bases, with 12 bases between. Germline V gives CDR1 LNHDA, CDR2 SQIVND (reference sequence). DNA for the CDR3: TGTGCCAGTAGTATAGGTCGGCAGGCCCACGAGCAGTACTTC. Translated, it gives CASSIGRQAHEQYF. The whole variable domain, filled in from reference TRBV19 and TRBJ2-7, reads DGGITQSPKYLFRKEGQNVTLSCEQNLNHDAMYWYRQDPGQGLRLIYYSQIVNDFQKGDIAEGYSVSREKKESFPLTVTSAQKNPTAFYLCASSIGRQAHEQYFGPGTRLTVT.

This chain connects TRBV7-2 to TRBJ2-4; D perhaps matches TRBD1 (6 bases). This CDR3 is built from 14 residues. Trimming shortened V by 1 base and J by 7 bases, and 11 bases separated the two germline ends. The germline V gene encodes CDR1 SGHTA and CDR2 FQGNSA. The CDR3 DNA reads as TGTGCCAGCAGCTTAGGGGGCCAGGGGAACATTCAGTACTTC. Amino acid sequence: CASSLGGQGNIQYF.

In this sample, this clone turned up once. The chain has TRBV27 and TRBJ1-2, with D possibly being TRBD1 (5 bases). Germline assignment: CDR1 MNHEY and CDR2 SMNVEV (reference sequence). The CDR3 consists of 14 residues. Trimming stripped 0 bases from V and 3 bases from J, with 8 bases between. CDR3 protein: CASSLSRGDYGYTF. In DNA form, the CDR3 reads TGTGCCAGCAGTTTATCGAGGGGTGACTATGGCTACACCTTC.

The chain uses TRBV19 and TRBJ2-2; 10 positions agree with TRBD1. CDR1 is LNHDA, CDR2 SQIVND, per germline (reference sequence). This CDR3 comprises 14 residues. Trimming removed 4 bases from V and 6 bases from J; junction bases left unmatched: 2. Here the CDR3 reads CASSRQGASGELFF. The CDR3, as DNA: TGTGCCAGTAGTAGACAGGGGGCCTCCGGGGAGCTGTTTTTT. Full variable domain (rest looked up from reference TRBV19 and TRBJ2-2): DGGITQSPKYLFRKEGQNVTLSCEQNLNHDAMYWYRQDPGQGLRLIYYSQIVNDFQKGDIAEGYSVSREKKESFPLTVTSAQKNPTAFYLCASSRQGASGELFFGEGSRLTVL.

This chain links TRBV4-1 with TRBJ2-2; 7 bases fit TRBD2. Germline values: CDR1 MGHRA, CDR2 YSYEKL. The V gene end was trimmed by 1 base and the J gene end by 6 bases; junction bases not matched to a gene: 5. This CDR3 contains 15 residues. This CDR3 reads CASSQGPLAAGELFF. CDR3 sequence (DNA): TGCGCCAGCAGCCAAGGCCCGCTAGCGGCCGGGGAGCTGTTTTTT.

This clone has only one observation. This chain links TRBV5-1 with TRBJ2-1; possible D gene TRBD1, 6 bases. CDR3 length equals 19 residues. Deletions cut 5 bases from V and 1 base from J, with 25 bases between. CDR1 is SGHRS, CDR2 YFSETQ, per germline. The DNA of the CDR3 is TGCGCCAGCAGAATCACAATATACCAGGGGCATGGGTCCTACAATGAGCAGTTCTTC. This translates into CASRITIYQGHGSYNEQFF.

This clone was observed a handful of times. The rearrangement uses TRBV3-1 (or the pseudogene TRBV3-2) and TRBJ2-7; no clear D gene. CDR1 is LGHDT and CDR2 is YNNKEL in the germline V gene (reference sequence). This CDR3 contains 13 residues. V was shortened by 4 bases and J by 3 bases, with 10 bases between the two germline ends. CDR3 bases: TGTGCCAGCAGCCTTACACCTTTCTACGAGCAGTACTTC. The encoded protein is CASSLTPFYEQYF.

The chain carries TRBV30 and TRBJ1-6; 8 positions match TRBD1. After removal of 0 bases from V and 9 bases from J, the junction contained 7 bases not matched to a gene. This CDR3 has 15 residues. Germline CDR1 is GTSNPN and CDR2 is SVGIG (reference sequence). CDR3 protein: CAWSVTGGVSSPLHF. CDR3 bases: TGTGCCTGGAGTGTAACAGGGGGAGTGAGTTCACCCCTCCACTTT.

The chain recombines TRBV18 with TRBJ1-2, with 7 bases aligning to TRBD1. The germline V gene has CDR1 KGHSH and CDR2 LQKENI. This CDR3 contains 17 residues. Losses at the gene ends were 4 bases for V and 2 bases for J; bases not matched to a gene: 13. CDR3 DNA sequence: TGTGCCAGCTCACAGTCGGGCAGGGGGAAATCCAACTATGGCTACACCTTC. This codes for CASSQSGRGKSNYGYTF. Full variable domain (outside the CDR3, taken from reference TRBV18 and TRBJ1-2): NAGVMQNPRHLVRRRGQEARLRCSPMKGHSHVYWYRQLPEEGLKFMVYLQKENIIDESGMPKERFSAEFPKEGPSILRIQQVVRGDSAAYFCASSQSGRGKSNYGYTFGSGTRLTVV.

The CDR3 DNA sequence: TGTGCCAGCAGTTTATTGTTGGGCACAGATACGCAGTATTTT. Translating gives CASSLLLGTDTQYF. The rearrangement links TRBV28 to TRBJ2-3, with unresolved D. The germline V gene has CDR1 MDHEN and CDR2 SYDVKM. The V end was cut by 1 base, the J end by 1 base, with 6 bases between. This CDR3 comprises 14 residues.

The rearrangement joins TRBV4-1 to TRBJ2-1; D is unresolved. The V gene's germline CDR1 is MGHRA and CDR2 YSYEKL. V was clipped by 0 bases and J by 3 bases, with 15 bases between them. The CDR3 covers 17 residues. The CDR3 coding sequence is TGCGCCAGCAGCCAAGATGTTGGTGGGTCCTACTACAATGAGCAGTTCTTC. Protein sequence: CASSQDVGGSYYNEQFF.

The chain has TRBV29-1 and TRBJ1-1; D ambiguous. The germline gives CDR1 SQVTM, CDR2 ANQGSEA. Trimming stripped 4 bases from V and 3 bases from J, with 6 bases between. This CDR3 is 11 amino acids long. CDR3 DNA: TGCAGCGTTGGGACTGACACTGAAGCTTTCTTT. Amino acid sequence: CSVGTDTEAFF. The full variable domain, with the rest looked up from reference TRBV29-1 and TRBJ1-1, is SAVISQKPSRDICQRGTSLTIQCQVDSQVTMMFWYRQQPGQSLTLIATANQGSEATYESGFVIDKFPISRPNLTFSTLTVSNMSPEDSSIYLCSVGTDTEAFFGQGTRLTVV.

V is TRBV11-3 and J is TRBJ2-3; a weak D match, TRBD2 (5 bases). The V gene lost 1 base and the J gene lost 2 bases, with 16 bases spanning the gap. Per germline, CDR1 SGHNT and CDR2 YENEEA. The CDR3 has 17 residues. CDR3 sequence (DNA): TGTGCCAGCAGCTTAGGATCCAAGCGGAGATTCACAGATACGCAGTATTTT. Protein product: CASSLGSKRRFTDTQYF.

This chain connects TRBV11-2 to TRBJ2-3, with D possibly being TRBD2 (6 bases). CDR3 length: 17 amino acids. Looked up from germline, CDR1 is SGHAT and CDR2 is FQNNGV. Trimming left V 2 bases short and J 2 bases short, with 17 bases between. CDR3 in amino acids: CASSLSYAGRYTDTQYF. CDR3 DNA sequence: TGTGCCAGCAGCTTATCTTACGCGGGGAGATACACAGATACGCAGTATTTT.

The J gene is TRBJ2-2, the V gene TRBV24-1; 8 nucleotides agree with TRBD1. V shed 2 bases and J 3 bases; nucleotides not matched to a gene: 4. The CDR3 has 16 residues. Germline V gene data show CDR1 as KGHDR and CDR2 as SFDVKD. The CDR3 coding sequence is TGTGCCACCAGTGATTCAGGCAGGGGGCACACCGGGGAGCTGTTTTTT. Protein sequence: CATSDSGRGHTGELFF.

The J gene is TRBJ2-5, the V gene TRBV7-9, with D maybe TRBD2 (6 bases). Germline CDR1 SEHNR, CDR2 FQNEAQ (reference sequence). V lost 3 bases, J lost 3 bases, and 11 bases lay in between. There are 14 residues in the CDR3. The CDR3 DNA reads TGTGCCAGCAGCTTTTGGGGGGAGGAAGAGACCCAGTACTTC. Protein product: CASSFWGEEETQYF. Full variable domain (outside the CDR3, taken from reference TRBV7-9 and TRBJ2-5): DTGVSQNPRHKITKRGQNVTFRCDPISEHNRLYWYRQTLGQGPEFLTYFQNEAQLEKSRLLSDRFSAERPKGSFSTLEIQRTEQGDSAMYLCASSFWGEEETQYFGPGTRLLVL.

DNA of the CDR3: TGTGCCAGCAGCGTAGGACGATGGACTACCACCTACAATGAGCAGTTCTTC. Its translation: CASSVGRWTTTYNEQFF. The chain uses TRBV9 and TRBJ2-1; D perhaps matches TRBD2 (6 bases). This CDR3 region has 17 residues. V lost 0 bases, J lost 2 bases, and 15 bases lay in between. CDR1 is SGDLS and CDR2 is YYNGEE in the germline V gene.